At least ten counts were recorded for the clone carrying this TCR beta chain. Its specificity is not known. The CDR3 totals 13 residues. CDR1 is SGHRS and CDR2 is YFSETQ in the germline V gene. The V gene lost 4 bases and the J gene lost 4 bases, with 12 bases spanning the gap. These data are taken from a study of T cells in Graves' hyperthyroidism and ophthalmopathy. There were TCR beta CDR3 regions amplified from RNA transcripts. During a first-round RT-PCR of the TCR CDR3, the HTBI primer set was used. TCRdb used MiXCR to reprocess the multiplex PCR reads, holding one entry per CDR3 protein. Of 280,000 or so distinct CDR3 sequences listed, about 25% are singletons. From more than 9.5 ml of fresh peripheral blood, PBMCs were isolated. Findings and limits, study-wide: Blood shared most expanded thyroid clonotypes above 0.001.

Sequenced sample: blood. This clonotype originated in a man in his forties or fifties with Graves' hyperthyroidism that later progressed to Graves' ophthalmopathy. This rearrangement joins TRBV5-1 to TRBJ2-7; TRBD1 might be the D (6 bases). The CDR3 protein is CASSQTGEYEQYF. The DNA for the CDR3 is TGCGCCAGCAGCCAGACAGGAGAATACGAGCAGTACTTC.